Following are 28 T cell receptor beta chains from one sample sequenced in a study of T cells in localized non-small cell lung cancer. Sequenced by immunoSEQ multiplex PCR; TCRdb stores in-frame clones only, minus some. The sample holds some 35,000 clones, just over 90% seen once. The input for sequencing was peripheral blood, taken before any cancer treatment. These TCRs come from a female donor older than 55 with stage I lung adenocarcinoma.

The V gene is TRBV4-1, the J gene TRBJ2-3; 9 bases are a match to TRBD2. The CDR3 loop spans 12 amino acids. After removal of 2 bases from V and 12 bases from J, the junction contained 3 bases not matched to a gene. The germline V gene has CDR1 MGHRA and CDR2 YSYEKL. CDR3 nucleotide sequence: TGCGCCAGCAGCCAATTAGCGGGGGTTCAGTATTTT. It specifies CASSQLAGVQYF.

The chain combines TRBV10-3 with TRBJ2-7, with D perhaps TRBD1 (7 bases). The germline CDR1 and CDR2 sequences are ENHRY and SYGVKD. V dropped 10 bases and J dropped 3 bases, with 13 bases sitting between them. The CDR3 extends over 12 amino acids. CDR3 DNA: TGTGCCACCGGGACAGCGGGCTACGAGCAGTACTTC. This translates into CATGTAGYEQYF.

The rearrangement uses TRBV18 and TRBJ1-1, with D unresolved. The CDR3 covers 13 residues. Looked up from germline, CDR1 is KGHSH and CDR2 is LQKENI. V was cut by 5 bases and J by 0 bases, with 7 bases left in between. The CDR3 spells CASSDRVNTEAFF. The CDR3 DNA follows: TGTGCCAGCTCAGATCGGGTGAACACTGAAGCTTTCTTT. Together with reference TRBV18 and TRBJ1-1, the CDR3 gives the full variable domain: NAGVMQNPRHLVRRRGQEARLRCSPMKGHSHVYWYRQLPEEGLKFMVYLQKENIIDESGMPKERFSAEFPKEGPSILRIQQVVRGDSAAYFCASSDRVNTEAFFGQGTRLTVV.

This clone was counted only a few times. The chain is built from TRBV7-9 and TRBJ1-1, with 7 bases lining up with TRBD1. The CDR3 runs 15 residues. J lost 6 bases, V lost 2 bases, and 9 bases had no gene match. CDR1 and CDR2 from the germline V gene are SEHNR and FQNEAQ (reference sequence). CDR3 coding DNA: TGTGCCAGCAGCTTACGACAGGGAGCCCTAGCTGAAGCTTTCTTT. Amino acid sequence: CASSLRQGALAEAFF.

The J gene is TRBJ1-6, the V gene TRBV5-1, with 9 bases lining up with TRBD1. Germline assignment: CDR1 SGHRS and CDR2 YFSETQ. V trimming: 6 bases; J trimming: 5 bases; junction bases outside the gene matches: 6. The CDR3 spans 15 residues. Here the CDR3 reads CASKQGAGDNSPLHF. CDR3 sequence (DNA): TGCGCCAGCAAACAGGGGGCGGGAGATAATTCACCCCTCCACTTT.

The J gene is TRBJ1-3, the V gene TRBV6-6, with D perhaps TRBD1 (6 bases). V was clipped by 6 bases and J by 1 base, with 16 bases between them. The CDR3 has 16 residues. Germline values: CDR1 MNHNY, CDR2 SVGAGI (reference sequence). Here the CDR3 DNA reads TGTGCCAGCAGCCCCGGAGGGGGGTTTTCTGGAAACACCATATATTTT. Its translation: CASSPGGGFSGNTIYF.

The chain is built from TRBV6-5 and TRBJ1-1; a possible D gene is TRBD1 (5 bases). Trimming took off 4 bases at V and 5 bases at J, with 8 bases between the two ends. The germline V gene encodes CDR1 MNHEY and CDR2 SVGAGI. The CDR3 totals 12 residues. CDR3 nucleotide sequence: TGTGCCAGCAGTTTCGGGGGGACTGAAGCTTTCTTT. Translated: CASSFGGTEAFF.

V gene TRBV11-3 combines with J gene TRBJ1-5; TRBD1 might be the D (6 bases). V lost 0 bases and J lost 0, with 9 bases in between. The CDR3 contains 16 residues. The germline V gene has CDR1 SGHNT and CDR2 YENEEA. The chain's CDR3 is CASSLDWTDSNQPQHF. In DNA, the CDR3 is TGTGCCAGCAGCTTAGATTGGACAGATAGCAATCAGCCCCAGCATTTT.

The CDR3 sequence: CASSDVASYTQYF. The CDR3, as DNA: TGTGCCAGCAGTGATGTGGCCTCTTATACGCAGTATTTT. V usage is TRBV2 and J usage is TRBJ2-3; no definite D call. V gave up 3 bases and J gave up 7 bases, with 11 bases separating them. Germline assignment: CDR1 SNHLY and CDR2 FYNNEI. This CDR3 region has 13 residues.

The rearrangement joins TRBV9 to TRBJ2-3; perhaps TRBD2 as D (6 bases). CDR1 SGDLS and CDR2 YYNGEE come from the germline V gene. The CDR3 sequence is 17 residues long. The germline V and J ends were trimmed by 0 bases and 2 bases, with 16 bases remaining between them. The CDR3 DNA is TGTGCCAGCAGCGTAGCAGAAGGACTGGACTACACAGATACGCAGTATTTT. It translates to CASSVAEGLDYTDTQYF.

The chain carries TRBV2 and TRBJ2-7; TRBD1 agrees at 8 bases. The CDR3 covers 14 residues. Trimming removed 5 bases from V and 1 base from J; junction bases left unmatched: 4. CDR1 and CDR2 from the germline V gene are SNHLY and FYNNEI. CDR3 sequence reads: CASSQGATSYEQYV. In DNA, the CDR3 is TGTGCCAGCAGTCAGGGGGCGACGTCCTACGAGCAGTACGTC.

The rearrangement joins TRBV6-6 to TRBJ2-2; possibly TRBD1 or TRBD2 for D (5 bases each). Germline CDR1 is MNHNY and CDR2 is SVGAGI (reference sequence). The CDR3 runs to 15 residues. V dropped 5 bases and J dropped 2 bases, with 12 bases sitting between them. CDR3 sequence (DNA): TGTGCCAGCAGTCCCCCGAGGGGCAACACCGGGGAGCTGTTTTTT. Translating gives CASSPPRGNTGELFF.

V usage is TRBV5-4 and J usage is TRBJ2-5, with 8 bases identical to TRBD2. Germline CDR1 reads SGHNT; CDR2 reads YYREEE (reference sequence). Trimming removed 0 bases from V and 5 bases from J; junction bases left unmatched: 15. The CDR3 sequence is 18 residues long. DNA for the CDR3: TGTGCCAGCAGCTTGGGTGGGCTAGCGGGTCCCCCTCAGGAGACCCAGTACTTC. Residues: CASSLGGLAGPPQETQYF.

The chain is built from TRBV4-2 and TRBJ1-4; 8 positions match TRBD1. CDR3 size: 15 residues. Germline trimming cut 5 bases from V and 8 bases from J; bases unmatched to any gene: 10. The V gene's germline CDR1 is LGHNA and CDR2 YNFKEQ. The CDR3 here is CASSYTQGAWEKLFF. In nucleotides, the CDR3 is TGTGCCAGCAGCTACACCCAGGGGGCTTGGGAAAAACTGTTTTTT.

The genes are TRBV19 and TRBJ2-1, with D maybe TRBD1 (6 bases). The CDR3 runs 15 residues. Germline V CDR1 and CDR2: LNHDA, SQIVND (reference sequence). The V end lost 3 bases, the J end lost 2 bases, and 11 bases lay between the germline ends. The CDR3 spells CASSIEGVPYNEQFF. CDR3 sequence (DNA): TGTGCCAGTAGTATCGAGGGGGTACCCTACAATGAGCAGTTCTTC. The full variable domain, rest sourced from reference TRBV19 and TRBJ2-1, is DGGITQSPKYLFRKEGQNVTLSCEQNLNHDAMYWYRQDPGQGLRLIYYSQIVNDFQKGDIAEGYSVSREKKESFPLTVTSAQKNPTAFYLCASSIEGVPYNEQFFGPGTRLTVL.

This clone was counted between two and nine times. V and J are TRBV27 and TRBJ1-2; a weak D match, TRBD1 (6 bases). The CDR3 covers 15 residues. The V gene lost 8 bases and the J gene lost 0 bases, with 16 bases spanning the gap. CDR1 is MNHEY and CDR2 is SMNVEV in the germline V gene (reference sequence). The CDR3 here is CASPKQGEANYGYTF. For the CDR3, the DNA is TGTGCCAGCCCTAAACAGGGTGAAGCTAACTATGGCTACACCTTC.

The chain is built from TRBV11-2 and TRBJ1-5; D remains unclear. CDR3 length: 16 residues. Germline values: CDR1 SGHAT, CDR2 FQNNGV. Trimming left V 2 bases short and J 4 bases short, with 15 bases between. In nucleotides, the CDR3 is TGTGCCAGCAGCTTAAATCCCGACCGCTTAAATCAGCCCCAGCATTTT. It specifies CASSLNPDRLNQPQHF.

The rearrangement uses TRBV9 and TRBJ1-2, with D tentatively TRBD1 (6 bases). The germline V and J ends were trimmed by 3 bases and 8 bases, with 14 bases remaining between them. CDR1 and CDR2 (germline): SGDLS, YYNGEE. The CDR3 spans 13 residues. The CDR3, as DNA: TGTGCCAGCAGCGGGCAGGGGAGGGAAGGCTACACCTTC. Translation: CASSGQGREGYTF.

This clone was picked up one time. The rearrangement joins TRBV7-2 to TRBJ2-5; no firm D call. Per germline, CDR1 SGHTA and CDR2 FQGNSA. The CDR3 is made up of 17 amino acids. V was clipped by 5 bases and J by 1 base, with 20 bases between them. In nucleotides, the CDR3 is TGTGCCAGCAGCCCTAAGAAGGGTGGCCTAGTCCAAGAGACCCAGTACTTC. Its protein is CASSPKKGGLVQETQYF.

The count of this clone is one. This chain connects TRBV19 to TRBJ1-5; D gene ambiguous. This CDR3 spans 16 amino acids. Per the germline V gene, CDR1 is LNHDA and CDR2 is SQIVND (reference sequence). The V end lost 5 bases, the J end lost 6 bases, and 20 bases lay between the germline ends. The CDR3 DNA reads TGTGCCAGTAGTGCGCTGGGAGGTGGGTTGAGTCAGCCCCAGCATTTT. Its translation: CASSALGGGLSQPQHF.

In this sample, this clone turned up a few times. V and J are TRBV28 and TRBJ2-1; the D call may be TRBD1 or TRBD2 (6 bases each). This CDR3 has 14 residues. Trimming shortened V by 6 bases and J by 6 bases, and 15 bases separated the two germline ends. The germline V gene has CDR1 MDHEN and CDR2 SYDVKM. The CDR3: CASRPPGGTNEQFF. The CDR3 DNA reads as TGTGCCAGCAGACCGCCCGGGGGCACCAATGAGCAGTTCTTC.

J is TRBJ2-2 and V is TRBV5-1, with 13 nucleotides matching TRBD2. This CDR3 is 16 amino acids long. Per germline, CDR1 SGHRS and CDR2 YFSETQ. Trimming cost V 6 bases and J 6 bases; bases outside gene matches: 8. CDR3 DNA: TGCGCCAGCAACTCAAGGACTAGCGGGGGATCCGGGGAGCTGTTTTTT. Encoded protein: CASNSRTSGGSGELFF.

The V and J genes are TRBV5-1 and TRBJ2-3; D gene unclear. The CDR3 contains 15 residues. V lost 4 bases, J lost 6 bases, and 18 bases lay in between. The germline CDR1 and CDR2 sequences are SGHRS and YFSETQ. This chain's CDR3 is CASSQPGPVMDTQYF. The CDR3 DNA is TGCGCCAGCAGCCAGCCTGGGCCCGTCATGGATACGCAGTATTTT. The variable domain in full, completed from reference TRBV5-1 and TRBJ2-3, reads KAGVTQTPRYLIKTRGQQVTLSCSPISGHRSVSWYQQTPGQGLQFLFEYFSETQRNKGNFPGRFSGRQFSNSRSEMNVSTLELGDSALYLCASSQPGPVMDTQYFGPGTRLTVL.

The J gene is TRBJ1-5, the V gene TRBV19, with 8 positions matching TRBD1. CDR1 and CDR2 (germline): LNHDA, SQIVND (reference sequence). The CDR3 totals 12 residues. Trimming cost V 6 bases and J 7 bases; bases outside gene matches: 2. The CDR3 region has the DNA TGTGCCAGTAGCAGGGGGCTCCAGCCCCAGCATTTT. Encoded protein: CASSRGLQPQHF.

The chain has TRBV6-4 and TRBJ1-2, with 8 bases fitting TRBD1. The length of the CDR3 is 14 residues. Per germline, CDR1 MRHNA and CDR2 SNTAGT. V gave up 0 bases and J gave up 5 bases; unmatched junction bases: 2. The CDR3 DNA sequence: TGTGCCAGCAGTGACTCGAGACAGGGGTATGGCTACACCTTC. Amino acid sequence: CASSDSRQGYGYTF.

The chain carries TRBV19 and TRBJ1-1; a possible D gene is TRBD1 (6 bases). Germline lookup yields CDR1 LNHDA and CDR2 SQIVND (reference sequence). The CDR3 has 18 amino acids. Trimming took off 6 bases at V and 6 bases at J, with 29 bases between the two ends. The CDR3 reads CASSTPLWGPKGTAEAFF. Here the CDR3 DNA reads TGTGCCAGTAGCACCCCGTTGTGGGGGCCTAAGGGAACCGCTGAAGCTTTCTTT. Full variable domain (outside the CDR3, taken from reference TRBV19 and TRBJ1-1): DGGITQSPKYLFRKEGQNVTLSCEQNLNHDAMYWYRQDPGQGLRLIYYSQIVNDFQKGDIAEGYSVSREKKESFPLTVTSAQKNPTAFYLCASSTPLWGPKGTAEAFFGQGTRLTVV.

This rearrangement joins TRBV19 to TRBJ2-5; no firm D call. CDR3 size: 13 residues. Per the germline V gene, CDR1 is LNHDA and CDR2 is SQIVND (reference sequence). Trimming left V 5 bases short and J 2 bases short, with 9 bases between. CDR3 protein: CASSGPAQETQYF. The CDR3 DNA reads TGTGCCAGTAGTGGGCCAGCACAAGAGACCCAGTACTTC.

The chain links TRBV6-1 to TRBJ1-4; D uncertain. V lost 10 bases and J 4 bases, leaving 13 bases between the germline ends. This CDR3 has 13 residues. The germline CDR1 and CDR2 sequences are MNHNS and SASEGT. CDR3: CATETAFNEKLFF. The CDR3 nucleotides read TGTGCCACCGAGACGGCGTTTAATGAAAAACTGTTTTTT.